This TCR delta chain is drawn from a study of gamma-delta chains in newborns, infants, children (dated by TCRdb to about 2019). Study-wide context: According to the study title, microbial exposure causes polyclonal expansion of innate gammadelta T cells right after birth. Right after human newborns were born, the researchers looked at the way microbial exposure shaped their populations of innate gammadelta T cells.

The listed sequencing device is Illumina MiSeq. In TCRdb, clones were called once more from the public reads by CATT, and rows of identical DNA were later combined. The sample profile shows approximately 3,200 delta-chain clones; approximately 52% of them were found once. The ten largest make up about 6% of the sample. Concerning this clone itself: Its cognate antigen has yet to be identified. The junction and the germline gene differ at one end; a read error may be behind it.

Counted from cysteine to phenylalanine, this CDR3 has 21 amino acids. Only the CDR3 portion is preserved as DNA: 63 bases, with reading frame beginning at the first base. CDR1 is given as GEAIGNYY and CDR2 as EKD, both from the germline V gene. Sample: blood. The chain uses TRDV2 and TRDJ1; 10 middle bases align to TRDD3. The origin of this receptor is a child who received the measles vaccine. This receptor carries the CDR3 CACATVQLLGDISTYTDKLIF. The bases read TGTGCCTGTGCCACCGTCCAACTGCTGGGGGATATATCCACATACACCGATAAACTCATCTTT.